This TCR beta chain was observed in a study of T cell responses to AZD1222 COVID-19 vaccine (dated by TCRdb to the early 2020s). In the study overall: Because spike-specific TCR depth and breadth did not differ between the two schedules, AZD1222 recipients who got a second dose at roughly 4 weeks were pooled with those who got a second dose at roughly 12 weeks. A total of 233 trial participants underwent TCR sequencing, of whom roughly 210 had received two doses of AZD1222 and 26 had received two doses of the MenACWY control vaccine. Trial participants were enrolled by age into 18-55, 56-69 and 70-plus year subgroups, with about 150, 28 and 57 TCR-sequenced participants respectively. Overall results and qualifications from the work: Nearly half of unique spike-specific TCRs reportedly recognized epitopes outside regions mutated in the B.1.351 and B.1.1.7 variants. CD4 TCRs associated with the vaccine covered the entire spike protein, and the dominant responses were in regions 160-218 and 743-854. Most participants were white British and females outnumbered males, and the authors suggested that clonal diversity may have been underestimated. A significant rise in spike-specific TCR breadth and depth was observed after two AZD1222 doses relative to day 0 and relative to MenACWY recipients. Conclusions about previously exposed vaccinees were limited because only six or seven AZD1222 recipients were SARS-CoV-2 seropositive at baseline. In the small 56-69-year group, the increase in depth fell short of significance, most likely because of low power. Because no day 14 peak-response samples were available, the repertoires could be characterized only after the peak T cell response.

The label giving this sample's time point can be read as: baseline before first vaccination. Vaccinee samples came from UK trials COV001 and COV002, including a single-blind randomized controlled phase 2/3 trial of AZD1222 (ChAdOx1 nCoV-19) in healthy adults. For TCRbeta chain sequencing, PBMC samples from trial participants were taken at day 0 and at day 28 after the second dose. Details on this clone: Its specific antigen is unknown. Base qualities are not recorded, but no much larger clone differs from it by a single base.

The CDR3 regions of human TCRbeta chains were analyzed by immunosequencing. The paper's processing steps were these. Repertoire TCRs were checked for matches against a reference library of SARS-CoV-2-specific TCRs that had been generated using the MIRA antigen-specificity platform. Breadth was defined as the fraction of unique TCRs that were SARS-CoV-2-associated, and depth was defined as the fraction of total T cells that were SARS-CoV-2-associated. Using the MIRA data, every spike-specific TCR was mapped to the spike region that the TCR reacted to and assigned to either a CD4 or a CD8 class. Log10-transformed breadth and depth values were compared by one-way ANOVA with Sidak's multiple comparisons tests. Held by TCRdb, this immuneACCESS table contains in-frame sequences only and omits some clones. Under half of the omission traces to an unresolved V gene where checked; the cause of the rest is unknown. V and J calls and clone size are those listed in that table; D and trimming were worked out from the DNA. This sample gives 90,000 to 150,000 clones in total; roughly 90% of them show up just once. Under 9% of the sample rests with the top ten.

V is clipped by 1 base and J by 6 bases, and the sequence between their germline boundaries is 12 bases long. The CDR3 spans 14 residues, from the cysteine through the phenylalanine. The retained sequence is limited to the CDR3, 42 bases, with the frame set at the first base. The CDR1 and CDR2 encoded by the germline V gene (reference sequence) are LNHDA and SQIVND. This sequence uses TRBV19 and TRBJ2-5; the D gene is not confidently resolved. This receptor was taken from an adult in good health. The source was peripheral blood, collected on day 0 of AZD1222 vaccination. This receptor carries the CDR3 CASSIGRTMQTQYF. Here is the DNA: TGTGCCAGTAGTATAGGTCGGACGATGCAGACCCAGTACTTC.